This TCR beta chain was found in a study of cytomegalovirus exposure and HLA in healthy donors. Trimming at V came to 3 bases and at J to 5 bases, leaving 7 bases not matched to a gene. Germline CDR1 SGHNT, CDR2 YENEEA. The CDR3 covers 15 residues. This clone has more than one count but fewer than ten. Both 60 Vbeta primers and 13 Jbeta primers went into the PCR. Assay: immunoSEQ multiplex PCR; the TCRdb copy retains only in-frame clones and omits some. The sample carries 85,000 to 130,000 clones, 9.5% to 13% recorded once. The material sequenced was PBMCs. The clonotype originates from a man aged 35-49 years in good health and CMV-seropositive. The genes are TRBV11-3 and TRBJ2-5; 9 bases map to TRBD2. The CDR3 DNA reads TGTGCCAGCAGCTTTGGCGGGAGGGCAGGGGAGACCCAGTACTTC. It yields the protein CASSFGGRAGETQYF. The full variable domain, its missing parts supplied by reference TRBV11-3 and TRBJ2-5, is EAGVVQSPRYKIIEKKQPVAFWCNPISGHNTLYWYLQNLGQGPELLIRYENEEAVDDSQLPKDRFSAERLKGVDSTLKIQPAELGDSAVYLCASSFGGRAGETQYFGPGTRLLVL.